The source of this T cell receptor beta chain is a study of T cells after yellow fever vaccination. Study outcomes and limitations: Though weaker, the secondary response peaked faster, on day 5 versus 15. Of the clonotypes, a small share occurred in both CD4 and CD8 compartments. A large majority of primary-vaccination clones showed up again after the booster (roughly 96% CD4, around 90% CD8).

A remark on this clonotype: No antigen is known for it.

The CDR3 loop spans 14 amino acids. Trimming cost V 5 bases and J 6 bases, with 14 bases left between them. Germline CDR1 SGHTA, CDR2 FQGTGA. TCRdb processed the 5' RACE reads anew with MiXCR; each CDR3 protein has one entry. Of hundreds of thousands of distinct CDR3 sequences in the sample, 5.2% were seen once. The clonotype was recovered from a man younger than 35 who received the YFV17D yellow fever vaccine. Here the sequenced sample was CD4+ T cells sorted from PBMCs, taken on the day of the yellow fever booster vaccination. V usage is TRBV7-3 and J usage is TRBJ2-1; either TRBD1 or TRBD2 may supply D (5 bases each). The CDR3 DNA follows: TGTGCCAGCAGCCCGCAGGGAGTTTTCAATGAGCAGTTCTTC. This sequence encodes CASSPQGVFNEQFF.